This T cell receptor beta chain was identified during a study of T cell responses to AZD1222 COVID-19 vaccine. Regarding the study as a whole: Nearly half of the spike-specific TCRs reportedly recognize variant regions that carry no mutations. Donors, mostly white British, included more females; clonal diversity was possibly underestimated. Researchers report vaccine-associated CD4 TCRs spanning spike, with dominance at 160-218 and 743-854.

Trimming removed 11 bases at V and 5 bases at J, with 16 bases between. Germline V gene lookup returns CDR1 MDHEN and CDR2 SYDVKM. This CDR3 comprises 13 residues. The method was immunoSEQ multiplex PCR; TCRdb's version includes in-frame clones alone and lacks a portion of them. Seen here are some 150,000 clones, approximately 90% observed once, and the top ten hold about 1.6%. Worth noting for this clone: Its target is not known.

This receptor was taken from an adult who received the AZD1222 COVID-19 vaccine. The chain links TRBV28 to TRBJ1-5; D not resolved. The material was peripheral blood, obtained 28 days after the second AZD1222 dose. The CDR3 sequence: CAGSSREYQPQHF. CDR3 coding DNA: TGTGCCGGTTCCTCGCGGGAATATCAGCCCCAGCATTTT. Supplemented by reference TRBV28 and TRBJ1-5, the full variable domain reads DVKVTQSSRYLVKRTGEKVFLECVQDMDHENMFWYRQDPGLGLRLIYFSYDVKMKEKGDIPEGYSVSREKKERFSLILESASTNQTSMYLCAGSSREYQPQHFGDGTRLSIL.